The sequence of this T cell receptor beta chain was determined in a study of neurological immune-mediated disorders. MiXCR, run by TCRdb on the 5' RACE reads, gives a single entry per CDR3 protein. The sample shows tens of thousands of distinct CDR3 sequences, less than 4% of them seen only once. This clonotype was counted at least ten times. Germline-derived CDR1 and CDR2 are LGHNT and FRNRAP. V was pared by 7 bases and J by 5 bases, with 8 bases between. CDR3 length equals 11 residues. The sequence came from a man younger than 45 with multiple sclerosis. The sequenced sample was PBMCs. V and J are TRBV12-5 and TRBJ2-5, with a possible D match to TRBD2 (5 bases). The CDR3 DNA follows: TGTGCTAGTGCCCGAGGGGAGACCCAGTACTTC. Amino acid sequence: CASARGETQYF.